The clone carrying this T cell receptor (beta chain) was seen only a few times. No antigen is known for it. The entry originates in a study of T-cell reconstitution after alpha-beta-depleted transplantation in children. General study findings and limits: Fresh T-cell production supplied most of the T-cell counts and diversity seen one year after transplant. Surviving recipient T cells and thymic progenitors accounted for the high day-60 TCRbeta diversity observed in some patients.

Construction of the TCRbeta library involved unique molecular identifiers. TCRdb processed the PCR reads anew with MiXCR; each CDR3 protein has one entry. This table has 600,000 to 800,000 distinct CDR3 sequences, roughly 13% appearing once. CDR3 length: 18 amino acids. Trimming left V 7 bases short and J 11 bases short, with 34 bases between. Germline CDR1 MNHNS, CDR2 SASEGT. This clonotype was obtained from a girl aged 2-10 years with congenital amegakaryocytic thrombocytopenia, due to receive a stem cell transplant. The chain carries TRBV6-1 and TRBJ2-3, with D possibly matching TRBD1 (5 bases). The material sequenced was PBMCs, taken before TCRalphabeta/CD19-depleted stem cell transplant. Here the CDR3 DNA reads TGTGCCAGCAAGGACACTTATCGAGTGGGGAAGGGTATAAGTGGGCAGTATTTT. Translated: CASKDTYRVGKGISGQYF.